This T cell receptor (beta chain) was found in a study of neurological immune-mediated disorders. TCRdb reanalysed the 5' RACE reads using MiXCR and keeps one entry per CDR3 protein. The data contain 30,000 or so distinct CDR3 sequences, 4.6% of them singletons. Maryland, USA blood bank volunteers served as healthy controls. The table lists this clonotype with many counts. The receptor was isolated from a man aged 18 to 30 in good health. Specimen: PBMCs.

CDR3 sequence reads: CASTSGGRGHNEQFF. The CDR3 coding sequence is TGTGCCAGCACTAGCGGGGGGAGAGGCCACAATGAGCAGTTCTTC. This chain joins TRBV5-4 and TRBJ2-1, with 11 bases that match TRBD2. The CDR3 length is 15 residues. Germline values: CDR1 SGHNT, CDR2 YYREEE (reference sequence). V lost 6 bases to trimming and J lost 5 bases; unmatched junction nucleotides: 7.